This T cell receptor (beta chain) was identified during a study of beta chain features in type 1 diabetes. This CDR3 comprises 14 residues. Germline-derived CDR1 and CDR2 are KGHSH and LQKENI. Losses at the gene ends were 4 bases for V and 6 bases for J; bases not matched to a gene: 5. The authors reverse transcribed all of the isolated RNA, so sequencing captured expressed TCRB transcripts. Libraries were prepared by immunoSEQ multiplex PCR; TCRdb keeps only in-frame clonotypes and omits some of them. Of just over 150,000 clones listed, 11% were seen once; the top ten hold roughly 2%. Central memory, naive, regulatory and stem cell-like memory CD4+ cells were sorted by CD45RO/CCR7/CD25/CD127/CD95/CD27.

The sample was central memory CD4+ T cells from blood. V gene TRBV18 combines with J gene TRBJ1-2, with 10 bases identical to TRBD1. This TCR derives from a man younger than 35 in good health. DNA for the CDR3: TGTGCCAGCTCACAAAGCGGGACAGGGGATGGCTACACCTTC. Protein product: CASSQSGTGDGYTF.